This passage covers 32 T cell receptor beta chains from one sample sequenced in a study of identifying expanded T cells in peripheral blood (dated by TCRdb to the late 2010s). Receptor libraries were prepared by the immunoSEQ multiplex PCR assay. TCRdb re-hosts the immuneACCESS table, in-frame sequences only. Its copies lack some clones; in the studies checked, an unresolved V gene accounts for under half of them, and the cause for the rest is not known. The sample has over 85,000 clones on record, more than 70% of them singletons. Of the sample, 13% to 15% falls within the top ten clones. The sample comprised blood. These TCRs come from a person aged 18 to 75 in good health.

This sequence joins TRBV4-1 and TRBJ1-1; D gene unclear. V dropped 0 bases and J dropped 4 bases, with 9 bases sitting between them. CDR3 size: 14 residues. Germline V gives CDR1 MGHRA, CDR2 YSYEKL. CDR3 DNA: TGCGCCAGCAGCCAAGATGCGGGTACCACTGAAGCTTTCTTT. Translation: CASSQDAGTTEAFF.

The chain combines TRBV2 with TRBJ1-5; D remains unclear. This CDR3 contains 13 residues. Germline lookup yields CDR1 SNHLY and CDR2 FYNNEI. Trimming cost V 3 bases and J 3 bases, with 6 bases left between them. CDR3 sequence (DNA): TGTGCCAGCAGTGATTCGCTCAATCAGCCCCAGCATTTT. Translating it yields CASSDSLNQPQHF.

The V gene is TRBV30, the J gene TRBJ2-2; D gene uncertain. V dropped 4 bases and J dropped 3 bases, with 12 bases sitting between them. CDR3 length equals 14 residues. The germline CDR1 and CDR2 sequences are GTSNPN and SVGIG (reference sequence). The CDR3 is CAWIDGTYTGELFF. The DNA for the CDR3 is TGTGCCTGGATCGATGGCACTTACACCGGGGAGCTGTTTTTT. Supplemented by reference TRBV30 and TRBJ2-2, the full variable domain reads SQTIHQWPATLVQPVGSPLSLECTVEGTSNPNLYWYRQAAGRGLQLLFYSVGIGQISSEVPQNLSASRPQDRQFILSSKKLLLSDSGFYLCAWIDGTYTGELFFGEGSRLTVL.

The chain joins TRBV4-3 to TRBJ1-1; 9 nucleotides match TRBD1. Trimming removed 2 bases from V and 3 bases from J; junction bases left unmatched: 4. The germline V gene has CDR1 LGHNA and CDR2 YSLEER. CDR3 length: 15 amino acids. The CDR3 nucleotides read TGCGCCAGCAGCCAATTACAGGGGGCGCACACTGAAGCTTTCTTT. Its translation: CASSQLQGAHTEAFF.

V gene TRBV7-9 combines with J gene TRBJ1-2, with a possible D match to TRBD1 (5 bases). The V gene lost 5 bases and the J gene lost 2 bases, with 21 bases spanning the gap. The CDR3 spans 17 residues. CDR1 and CDR2 from the germline V gene are SEHNR and FQNEAQ (reference sequence). CDR3 residues: CASSPLPQAGKNYGYTF. CDR3 in DNA: TGTGCCAGCAGCCCCCTGCCCCAGGCAGGGAAAAACTATGGCTACACCTTC. The complete variable domain, with remaining parts taken from reference TRBV7-9 and TRBJ1-2, reads DTGVSQNPRHKITKRGQNVTFRCDPISEHNRLYWYRQTLGQGPEFLTYFQNEAQLEKSRLLSDRFSAERPKGSFSTLEIQRTEQGDSAMYLCASSPLPQAGKNYGYTFGSGTRLTVV.

This clone was seen a handful of times. The rearrangement links TRBV18 to TRBJ2-7; 9 bases line up with TRBD1. J lost 4 bases, V lost 6 bases, and 13 bases had no gene match. The CDR3 has 16 residues. Germline V gene data show CDR1 as KGHSH and CDR2 as LQKENI. CDR3 sequence: CASSLSSGQGRYEQYF. CDR3 DNA sequence: TGTGCCAGCTCCCTGAGCTCGGGACAGGGCCGGTACGAGCAGTACTTC.

This clone was counted once. V and J are TRBV9 and TRBJ2-2; 10 nucleotides align to TRBD2. Germline loops: CDR1 SGDLS, CDR2 YYNGEE. V lost 0 bases to trimming and J lost 6 bases; unmatched junction nucleotides: 11. The CDR3 totals 18 residues. Written as DNA, the CDR3 is TGTGCCAGCAGCGTAGAGGGGAGCGGGAGGGCTCCCTCCGGGGAGCTGTTTTTT. This gives the protein CASSVEGSGRAPSGELFF.

The J gene is TRBJ2-1, the V gene TRBV5-4, with 9 bases matching TRBD2. From germline, CDR1 is SGHNT and CDR2 YYREEE (reference sequence). After removal of 0 bases from V and 12 bases from J, the junction contained 13 bases not matched to a gene. This CDR3 contains 16 residues. Written as DNA, the CDR3 is TGTGCCAGCAGCTTGGGTGGGCTAGCGGGATATGAGGGGCAGTTCTTC. Its translation is CASSLGGLAGYEGQFF.

This chain joins TRBV11-2 and TRBJ1-2; 7 bases fit TRBD1. From germline, CDR1 is SGHAT and CDR2 FQNNGV. The V gene end was trimmed by 1 base and the J gene end by 8 bases; junction bases not matched to a gene: 4. The CDR3 is made up of 13 amino acids. In nucleotides, the CDR3 is TGTGCCAGCAGCTTAGGACAGGGTGGAGGCTACACCTTC. Translation gives CASSLGQGGGYTF.

The chain recombines TRBV5-4 with TRBJ1-3; the D is unclear. Germline CDR1 SGHNT, CDR2 YYREEE (reference sequence). V gave up 3 bases and J gave up 0 bases, with 10 bases separating them. The CDR3 spans 15 residues. CDR3 bases: TGTGCCAGCAGCTCCGACCGTTACTCTGGAAACACCATATATTTT. Protein product: CASSSDRYSGNTIYF.

The chain links TRBV10-3 to TRBJ2-1; either TRBD1 or TRBD2 may supply D (7 bases each). Germline values: CDR1 ENHRY, CDR2 SYGVKD. V lost 4 bases, J lost 8 bases, and 15 bases lay in between. The CDR3 spans 14 residues. The chain's CDR3 is CAISGGRGGDEQFF. The DNA for the CDR3 is TGTGCCATCAGTGGTGGCAGGGGGGGCGATGAGCAGTTCTTC.

This sequence joins TRBV14 and TRBJ1-2; TRBD1 might be the D (5 bases). The V end was cut by 1 base, the J end by 0 bases, with 9 bases between. The CDR3 totals 15 residues. Germline loops: CDR1 SGHDN, CDR2 FVKESK. In DNA form, the CDR3 reads TGTGCCAGCAGCCAAGTGGGGGGTTCTAACTATGGCTACACCTTC. This gives the protein CASSQVGGSNYGYTF.

In its sample, this clone was seen a few times. The chain uses TRBV6-1 and TRBJ2-2; perhaps TRBD1 as D (8 bases). The length of the CDR3 is 17 residues. V lost 0 bases, J lost 5 bases, and 16 bases lay in between. Germline CDR1 reads MNHNS; CDR2 reads SASEGT. This CDR3 is CASSEALGQGGTGELFF. The CDR3 nucleotides are TGTGCCAGCAGTGAAGCGCTCGGACAGGGAGGGACCGGGGAGCTGTTTTTT.

The chain combines TRBV21-1 with TRBJ2-4; TRBD1 is the table's D call, not checked against the DNA. TRBV21-1 is a pseudogene locus. The CDR3 length is 19 residues. The CDR3 DNA sequence: TGTGCCAGCAGCAAAAGGGGAAATATGACAGGGTTGGTCAAAAACATTCAGTACTTC. Protein: CASSKRGNMTGLVKNIQYF.

The V call is TRBV18, the J call TRBJ1-2, with a tentative D call TRBD1 (5 bases). The CDR3 spans 16 residues. Germline V CDR1 and CDR2: KGHSH, LQKENI. The V gene lost 0 bases and the J gene lost 4 bases, with 15 bases spanning the gap. CDR3 protein: CASSPPTVRGSYGYTF. In DNA form, the CDR3 reads TGTGCCAGCTCACCACCAACCGTACGGGGGAGCTATGGCTACACCTTC.

This chain uses TRBV2 with TRBJ1-5; 12 bases are a match to TRBD1. Germline V gene data show CDR1 as SNHLY and CDR2 as FYNNEI. The CDR3 sequence is 17 residues long. V dropped 5 bases and J dropped 15; count of bases not matched to a gene: 20. The CDR3 sequence is CASSPGTGGGIVSERHF. The CDR3, as DNA: TGTGCCAGCAGTCCCGGGACAGGGGGCGGAATTGTTTCGGAGCGGCATTTT.

The chain links TRBV5-1 to TRBJ1-1; the D is unclear. Trimming took 2 bases from V and 1 from J, leaving 12 bases between them. Germline V gene lookup returns CDR1 SGHRS and CDR2 YFSETQ. The length of the CDR3 is 15 residues. The CDR3 DNA is TGCGCCAGCAGCTTCGCGCTCAACAGGAACACTGAAGCTTTCTTT. It yields the protein CASSFALNRNTEAFF.

The V and J genes are TRBV6-1 and TRBJ1-5, with D unresolved. This CDR3 has 17 residues. Trimming took 4 bases from V and 0 from J, leaving 16 bases between them. Per the germline V gene, CDR1 is MNHNS and CDR2 is SASEGT. The CDR3, as DNA: TGTGCCAGCAGTGCTGCACCAGGACCATATAGCAATCAGCCCCAGCATTTT. It yields the protein CASSAAPGPYSNQPQHF.

The chain links TRBV19 to TRBJ2-2; 14 nucleotides agree with TRBD2. J gave up 7 bases and V 5 bases, and 12 bases lay outside the gene matches. Germline CDR1 reads LNHDA; CDR2 reads SQIVND (reference sequence). This CDR3 spans 18 amino acids. This chain's CDR3 is CASSAGLAGGRLFGELFF. In DNA form, the CDR3 reads TGTGCCAGTAGTGCTGGACTAGCGGGAGGACGTCTCTTCGGGGAGCTGTTTTTT.

This chain connects TRBV29-1 to TRBJ2-7; TRBD1 matches 10 bases. Germline V gene data show CDR1 as SQVTM and CDR2 as ANQGSEA. The CDR3 length is 12 residues. Unmatched junction bases numbered 6, after V lost 7 bases and J lost 6 bases. This CDR3 reads CSGTGTGVEQYF. For the CDR3, the DNA is TGCAGCGGTACCGGGACAGGGGTCGAGCAGTACTTC.

The chain recombines TRBV11-2 with TRBJ2-7; a weak D match, TRBD2 (6 bases). The germline V gene has CDR1 SGHAT and CDR2 FQNNGV. The V end lost 3 bases, the J end lost 0 bases, and 15 bases lay between the germline ends. The CDR3 has 16 residues. This CDR3 reads CASSFSGGTSSYEQYF. In nucleotides, the CDR3 is TGTGCCAGCAGCTTTTCCGGCGGGACCAGCTCCTACGAGCAGTACTTC.

As DNA, the CDR3 is TGTGCCAGCAGCTACAGGGGGCAAGGCTACACCTTC. This encodes CASSYRGQGYTF. The gene calls are TRBV5-4 and TRBJ1-2; 9 bases line up with TRBD1. The CDR3 consists of 12 residues. V trimming: 3 bases; J trimming: 8 bases; junction bases outside the gene matches: 2. The germline gives CDR1 SGHNT, CDR2 YYREEE (reference sequence).

This rearrangement joins TRBV9 to TRBJ1-2, with a weak D call TRBD1 (5 bases). The germline CDR1 and CDR2 sequences are SGDLS and YYNGEE. The CDR3 is 13 amino acids. V was shortened by 2 bases and J by 3 bases, with 8 bases between the two germline ends. The DNA of the CDR3 is TGTGCCAGCAGCGTTCAAGGGGACTATGGCTACACCTTC. It codes for CASSVQGDYGYTF.

The chain recombines TRBV14 with TRBJ1-2, with 8 bases identical to TRBD1. The CDR3 has 15 residues. The germline V gene encodes CDR1 SGHDN and CDR2 FVKESK. J was trimmed by 2 bases and V by 4 bases; bases with no gene match: 6. CDR3 sequence reads: CASSPRTGRNYGYTF. CDR3 DNA sequence: TGTGCCAGCAGCCCGAGGACAGGGCGAAACTATGGCTACACCTTC.

This rearrangement joins TRBV11-2 to TRBJ1-3; tentatively, D is TRBD1 (5 bases). V dropped 0 bases and J dropped 1 base, with 13 bases sitting between them. In germline, CDR1 is SGHAT, CDR2 FQNNGV. This CDR3 contains 17 residues. Written as DNA, the CDR3 is TGTGCCAGCAGCTTAGATCGGAGGGGACTTTCTGGAAACACCATATATTTT. This sequence encodes CASSLDRRGLSGNTIYF.

The chain uses TRBV6-4 and TRBJ1-2; 9 bases are shared with TRBD1. Germline V gene sequence: CDR1 MRHNA, CDR2 SNTAGT. The trim removed 6 bases at V and 4 bases at J, leaving 6 bases unmatched. CDR3 length equals 14 residues. CDR3 sequence: CASSRDRESYGYTF. CDR3 nucleotides: TGTGCCAGCAGCCGGGACAGGGAATCCTATGGCTACACCTTC.

The gene calls are TRBV7-2 and TRBJ2-2, with a tentative D call TRBD1 (6 bases). This CDR3 is 17 amino acids long. V was shortened by 2 bases and J by 2 bases, with 15 bases between the two germline ends. Per the germline V gene, CDR1 is SGHTA and CDR2 is FQGNSA. The CDR3 DNA reads TGTGCCAGCAGCTTATACGCCGGTGGGGGCAACACCGGGGAGCTGTTTTTT. Protein sequence: CASSLYAGGGNTGELFF.

This clone came up once. The rearrangement joins TRBV28 to TRBJ2-3; D perhaps matches TRBD2 (5 bases). The V and J ends lost 8 bases and 0 bases respectively, with 15 bases between them. CDR1 is MDHEN, CDR2 SYDVKM, per germline. CDR3 length: 15 residues. The CDR3 loop is CASGITRTSTDTQYF. The CDR3 DNA is TGTGCCAGCGGGATTACAAGGACTAGCACAGATACGCAGTATTTT.

This chain links TRBV10-1 with TRBJ2-6; TRBD1 or TRBD2 may be the D gene (5 bases each). V was clipped by 6 bases and J by 0 bases, with 9 bases between them. The CDR3 extends over 15 amino acids. Per the germline V gene, CDR1 is WNHNN and CDR2 is SYGVQD (reference sequence). CDR3: CASSGTSSGANVLTF. CDR3 coding DNA: TGCGCCAGCAGCGGGACCAGCTCTGGGGCCAACGTCCTGACTTTC.

The rearrangement uses TRBV18 and TRBJ1-1, with D perhaps TRBD1 (5 bases). Per the germline V gene, CDR1 is KGHSH and CDR2 is LQKENI. The CDR3 extends over 17 amino acids. With 2 bases removed from V and 1 base from J, the gap between germline ends came to 17 bases. The CDR3 here is CASSPFSDFGANTEAFF. The CDR3 coding sequence is TGTGCCAGCTCACCATTCTCAGATTTCGGGGCGAACACTGAAGCTTTCTTT.

The CDR3 is CASSGGTGGHLSPLHF. In nucleotides, the CDR3 is TGTGCCAGCAGTGGGGGGACAGGGGGACACCTTTCACCCCTCCACTTT. This rearrangement joins TRBV2 to TRBJ1-6, with 11 bases lining up with TRBD1. The V segment lost 4 bases and the J segment 9 bases; nucleotides outside the gene matches: 8. The CDR3 has 16 amino acids. Germline V lookup: CDR1 SNHLY, CDR2 FYNNEI. Using reference TRBV2 and TRBJ1-6 for the parts outside the CDR3, the full variable domain is EPEVTQTPSHQVTQMGQEVILRCVPISNHLYFYWYRQILGQKVEFLVSFYNNEISEKSEIFDDQFSVERPDGSNFTLKIRSTKLEDSAMYFCASSGGTGGHLSPLHFGNGTRLTVT.

The chain couples TRBV11-3 to TRBJ1-2; 9 nucleotides line up with TRBD1. V lost 5 bases and J lost 4; bases outside the gene matches: 2. This CDR3 has 13 amino acids. Germline V gene lookup returns CDR1 SGHNT and CDR2 YENEEA. DNA of the CDR3: TGTGCCAGCAGCCACAGGGGGCTCTATGGCTACACCTTC. Translation: CASSHRGLYGYTF. The full variable domain, rest sourced from reference TRBV11-3 and TRBJ1-2, is EAGVVQSPRYKIIEKKQPVAFWCNPISGHNTLYWYLQNLGQGPELLIRYENEEAVDDSQLPKDRFSAERLKGVDSTLKIQPAELGDSAVYLCASSHRGLYGYTFGSGTRLTVV.